The subject of this entry is one T cell receptor beta chain. Using RNA transcripts as the source, TCR beta CDR3 regions were amplified. TCR CDR3 underwent first-round RT-PCR with the HTBI primer set. TCRdb redid the calling of the multiplex PCR reads with MiXCR, one entry per CDR3 protein. The repertoire holds about 840,000 distinct CDR3 sequences, with about 38% as singletons. Clinical symptoms, serum thyroxine and TRAb, thyroid ultrasound and orbital computed tomography together formed the diagnostic basis. The data were taken from a study of T cells in Graves' hyperthyroidism and ophthalmopathy. Input material: blood. The receptor was isolated from a man between 18 and 29 years old with Graves' hyperthyroidism.

The CDR3: CASSPLVAGEQYF. CDR3 nucleotides: TGTGCCAGCTCACCACTAGTAGCAGGCGAGCAGTACTTC. This sequence joins TRBV12-3 or TRBV12-4 and TRBJ2-7; D perhaps matches TRBD2 (5 bases). V was clipped by 8 bases and J by 6 bases, with 17 bases between them. The CDR3 covers 13 residues.